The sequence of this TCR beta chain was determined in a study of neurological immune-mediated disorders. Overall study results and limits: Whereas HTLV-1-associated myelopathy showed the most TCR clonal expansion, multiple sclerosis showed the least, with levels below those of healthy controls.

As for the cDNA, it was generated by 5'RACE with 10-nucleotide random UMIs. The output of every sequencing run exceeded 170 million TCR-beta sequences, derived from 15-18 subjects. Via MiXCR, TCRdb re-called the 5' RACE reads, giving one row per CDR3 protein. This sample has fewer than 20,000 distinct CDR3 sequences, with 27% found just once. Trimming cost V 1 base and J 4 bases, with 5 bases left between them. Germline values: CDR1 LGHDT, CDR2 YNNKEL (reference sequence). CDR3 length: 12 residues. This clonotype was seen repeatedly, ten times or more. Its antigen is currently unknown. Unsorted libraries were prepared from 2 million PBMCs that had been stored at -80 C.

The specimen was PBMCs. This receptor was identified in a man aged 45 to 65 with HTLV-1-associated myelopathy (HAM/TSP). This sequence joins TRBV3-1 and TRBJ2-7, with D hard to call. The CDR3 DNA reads TGTGCCAGCAGCCAAGGAACGTACGAGCAGTACTTC. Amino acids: CASSQGTYEQYF.